Below are 32 T cell receptor beta chains sequenced from a single sample in a study of blood T cell repertoires in COVID-19. Clones were read by immunoSEQ multiplex PCR, and TCRdb kept only the in-frame ones, dropping some. The table has 9,000 to 10,000 clones, around 78% seen once; the top ten hold around 37%. Sequencing was carried out using peripheral blood. Every receptor here comes from a human donor in a cohort sampled during active COVID-19.

The V gene is TRBV5-6, the J gene TRBJ2-1; D might be TRBD2 (5 bases). The CDR3 covers 19 residues. The germline CDR1 and CDR2 sequences are SGHDT and YYEEEE. The ends were cut back, 3 bases at V and 2 bases at J, with 24 bases in the middle. The CDR3 loop reads CASSSVGGRLPGTYNEQFF. CDR3 DNA: TGTGCCAGCAGCTCTGTTGGCGGTAGACTCCCCGGGACCTACAATGAGCAGTTCTTC. The complete variable domain, with remaining parts taken from reference TRBV5-6 and TRBJ2-1, reads DAGVTQSPTHLIKTRGQQVTLRCSPKSGHDTVSWYQQALGQGPQFIFQYYEEEERQRGNFPDRFSGHQFPNYSSELNVNALLLGDSALYLCASSSVGGRLPGTYNEQFFGPGTRLTVL.

This clone is a singleton in its sample. The V call is TRBV19, the J call TRBJ2-1, with 9 bases aligning to TRBD1. Per germline, CDR1 LNHDA and CDR2 SQIVND (reference sequence). The junction had 5 bases not matched to a gene; V was cut back by 3 bases and J by 8 bases. There are 14 residues in the CDR3. For the CDR3, the DNA is TGTGCCAGTAGTATCATACAGGGGGCGGATGAGCAGTTCTTC. It encodes CASSIIQGADEQFF.

The chain links TRBV19 to TRBJ1-3, with 7 bases fitting TRBD1. Germline V gene data show CDR1 as LNHDA and CDR2 as SQIVND (reference sequence). The CDR3 has 16 residues. The J segment lost 0 bases and the V segment lost 7 bases, leaving 9 bases of the junction unmatched. The chain's CDR3 is CASIERQGSSGNTIYF. The CDR3 region has the DNA TGTGCCAGTATCGAAAGACAGGGCAGCTCTGGAAACACCATATATTTT.

The genes are TRBV30 and TRBJ1-1; a possible D gene is TRBD1 (5 bases). The CDR3 has 14 amino acids. Germline CDR1 GTSNPN, CDR2 SVGIG (reference sequence). The ends were cut back, 2 bases at V and 1 base at J, with 11 bases in the middle. In DNA, the CDR3 is TGTGCCTGGAGTATTTACAGGACGAACACTGAAGCTTTCTTT. It encodes CAWSIYRTNTEAFF.

The CDR3 is CASSLGTGSHEQYF. The CDR3 coding sequence is TGTGCCAGCAGCTTAGGGACAGGGAGCCACGAGCAGTACTTC. This sequence joins TRBV7-9 and TRBJ2-7, with 8 bases identical to TRBD1. The CDR3 is made up of 14 amino acids. With V trimmed by 1 base and J by 5 bases, 4 bases remained unmatched. CDR1 and CDR2 (germline): SEHNR, FQNEAQ (reference sequence).

This clone was counted between two and nine times. The rearrangement uses TRBV5-4 and TRBJ1-2; TRBD1 matches 9 bases. V gave up 0 bases and J gave up 4 bases; unmatched junction bases: 7. From germline, CDR1 is SGHNT and CDR2 YYREEE (reference sequence). The CDR3 spans 16 residues. This CDR3 reads CASSLGGTGRIYGYTF. CDR3 coding DNA: TGTGCCAGCAGCTTGGGAGGGACAGGGAGAATCTATGGCTACACCTTC.

V usage is TRBV30 and J usage is TRBJ1-6; TRBD1 matches 8 bases. V lost 3 bases, J lost 9 bases, and 10 bases stayed unmatched. The CDR3 sequence is 15 residues long. CDR1 and CDR2 (germline): GTSNPN, SVGIG (reference sequence). Here the CDR3 DNA reads TGTGCCTGGAGGGCCCTGACAGGGGTTGCTTCACCCCTCCACTTT. This codes for CAWRALTGVASPLHF.

Remarks on this clone: This specimen includes other DNA sequences encoding the same CDR3. This chain uses TRBV4-3 with TRBJ2-3; D uncertain. Germline V gene lookup returns CDR1 LGHNA and CDR2 YSLEER. CDR3 length: 15 residues. Trimming cost V 3 bases and J 6 bases, with 16 bases left between them. CDR3 sequence reads: CASSQTTLEWDTQYF. In nucleotides, the CDR3 is TGCGCCAGCAGCCAGACAACGCTTGAATGGGATACGCAGTATTTT.

The chain carries TRBV11-3 and TRBJ2-1; possibly TRBD2 for D (6 bases). The CDR3 extends over 15 amino acids. Trimming took 5 bases from V and 5 from J, leaving 16 bases between them. Germline V gene data show CDR1 as SGHNT and CDR2 as YENEEA. The CDR3 loop is CASSRMAGRNNEQFF. DNA of the CDR3: TGTGCCAGCAGCCGGATGGCAGGGAGGAACAATGAGCAGTTCTTC.

The chain uses TRBV18 and TRBJ1-2; TRBD1 is a possible D gene (5 bases). The CDR3 totals 13 residues. Germline-derived CDR1 and CDR2 are KGHSH and LQKENI. Trimming cost V 3 bases and J 2 bases, with 7 bases left between them. CDR3 nucleotide sequence: TGTGCCAGCTCACCGGACAACAACTATGGCTACACCTTC. Its translation: CASSPDNNYGYTF.

The rearrangement joins TRBV3-1 (or the pseudogene TRBV3-2) to TRBJ1-2; TRBD1 is a possible D gene (6 bases). Trimming removed 1 base from V and 3 bases from J, with 12 bases in between. Germline-derived CDR1 and CDR2 are LGHDT and YNNKEL (reference sequence). The CDR3 totals 15 residues. The chain's CDR3 is CASSQGSGVHYGYTF. Written as DNA, the CDR3 is TGTGCCAGCAGCCAAGGGTCAGGGGTACACTATGGCTACACCTTC.

The chain carries TRBV12-3 or TRBV12-4 and TRBJ2-3; possible D gene TRBD1, 5 bases. This CDR3 has 11 residues. V lost 6 bases to trimming and J lost 8 bases, with 9 bases between them. CDR3 amino acids: CASRGPSTQYF. The DNA for the CDR3 is TGTGCCAGCAGGGGGCCGAGTACGCAGTATTTT.

The chain carries TRBV7-2 and TRBJ2-2, with D tentatively TRBD2 (6 bases). CDR3 size: 20 residues. Deletions cut 0 bases from V and 5 bases from J, with 25 bases between. The V gene's germline CDR1 is SGHTA and CDR2 FQGNSA. CDR3 DNA sequence: TGTGCCAGCAGCTTAGCGAATACGTTAAAGGCGGGGTCTCGAACCGGGGAGCTGTTTTTT. It yields the protein CASSLANTLKAGSRTGELFF.

The chain joins TRBV6-5 to TRBJ2-7, with 11 bases fitting TRBD2. V trimming: 6 bases; J trimming: 7 bases; junction bases outside the gene matches: 11. The CDR3 extends over 15 amino acids. CDR1 and CDR2 (germline): MNHEY, SVGAGI. CDR3 in amino acids: CASRRLAGPGPEQYF. The CDR3 DNA sequence: TGTGCCAGCAGAAGACTAGCGGGGCCTGGGCCGGAGCAGTACTTC.

This clone came up once. The chain uses TRBV5-1 and TRBJ1-1; TRBD1 might be the D (6 bases). CDR1 is SGHRS and CDR2 is YFSETQ in the germline V gene. The CDR3 consists of 14 residues. Trimming removed 0 bases from V and 6 bases from J, with 12 bases in between. DNA of the CDR3: TGCGCCAGCAGCTTGGCCCAGGGGTTGGCTGAAGCTTTCTTT. Translation: CASSLAQGLAEAFF. The complete variable domain, with remaining parts taken from reference TRBV5-1 and TRBJ1-1, reads KAGVTQTPRYLIKTRGQQVTLSCSPISGHRSVSWYQQTPGQGLQFLFEYFSETQRNKGNFPGRFSGRQFSNSRSEMNVSTLELGDSALYLCASSLAQGLAEAFFGQGTRLTVV.

CDR3 amino acids: CASSQDYVRDIAYEQYF. Here the CDR3 DNA reads TGCGCCAGCAGCCAAGATTATGTCCGGGACATAGCCTACGAGCAGTACTTC. The V call is TRBV4-3, the J call TRBJ2-7, with D possibly TRBD1 on 6 matching bases. The CDR3 totals 17 residues. Trimming shortened V by 0 bases and J by 2 bases, and 17 bases separated the two germline ends. Germline lookup yields CDR1 LGHNA and CDR2 YSLEER.

The chain carries TRBV4-1 and TRBJ1-2, with 8 bases identical to TRBD1. The CDR3 length is 15 residues. The germline gives CDR1 MGHRA, CDR2 YSYEKL. Unmatched junction bases numbered 10, after V lost 2 bases and J lost 8 bases. The CDR3 spells CASSQSQGGIWGYTF. In DNA, the CDR3 is TGCGCCAGCAGCCAATCACAGGGGGGAATTTGGGGCTACACCTTC.

This chain uses TRBV9 with TRBJ2-1, with a weak D call TRBD2 (6 bases). The length of the CDR3 is 17 residues. The V gene lost 0 bases and the J gene lost 5 bases, with 18 bases spanning the gap. Germline V gene lookup returns CDR1 SGDLS and CDR2 YYNGEE. This chain's CDR3 is CASSVESNAGYNNEQFF. CDR3 DNA sequence: TGTGCCAGCAGCGTAGAATCCAACGCGGGGTATAACAATGAGCAGTTCTTC.

The chain uses TRBV11-3 and TRBJ2-7, with 9 bases fitting TRBD1. J lost 2 bases, V lost 3 bases, and 5 bases had no gene match. Looked up from germline, CDR1 is SGHNT and CDR2 is YENEEA. The CDR3 totals 15 residues. The DNA for the CDR3 is TGTGCCAGCAGCTTGGTTGGGACAGGGACCTACGAGCAGTACTTC. Its translation: CASSLVGTGTYEQYF.

The chain couples TRBV2 to TRBJ1-2; TRBD1 aligns across 11 bases. The CDR3 contains 14 residues. CDR1 is SNHLY and CDR2 is FYNNEI in the germline V gene. The trim removed 8 bases at V and 7 bases at J, leaving 9 bases unmatched. The DNA for the CDR3 is TGTGCCAGCCGTGGGACAGGGGGTTCTCGTGGCTACACCTTC. Amino acids: CASRGTGGSRGYTF.

V gene TRBV4-2 combines with J gene TRBJ1-2; a possible D gene is TRBD1 (5 bases). V was trimmed by 1 base and J by 4 bases, leaving 7 bases between them. Per germline, CDR1 LGHNA and CDR2 YNFKEQ. The CDR3 length is 13 residues. This CDR3 is CASSQGQSYGYTF. The CDR3 bases are TGTGCCAGCAGCCAAGGACAGTCCTATGGCTACACCTTC.

This chain joins TRBV6-2 or TRBV6-3 and TRBJ1-2; 11 nucleotides align to TRBD1. The CDR3 totals 15 residues. Germline-derived CDR1 and CDR2 are MNHEY and SVGEGT. The V gene end was trimmed by 4 bases and the J gene end by 7 bases; junction bases not matched to a gene: 8. This chain's CDR3 is CASSWGGQGAGGYTF. As DNA, the CDR3 is TGTGCCAGCAGTTGGGGCGGACAGGGGGCTGGTGGCTACACCTTC.

The CDR3 nucleotides read TGTGCCAGCAGCTTAGAGGGACTAGCAGGCGTCCTGACTTTC. Protein sequence: CASSLEGLAGVLTF. The chain uses TRBV7-2 and TRBJ2-6; the match to TRBD2 covers 9 bases. CDR3 length: 14 residues. The germline V gene has CDR1 SGHTA and CDR2 FQGNSA. V dropped 1 base and J dropped 12; count of bases not matched to a gene: 4.

The rearrangement links TRBV4-2 to TRBJ2-1, with 16 positions matching TRBD2. Germline CDR1 reads LGHNA; CDR2 reads YNFKEQ. There are 18 residues in the CDR3. V was pared by 3 bases and J by 1 base, with 3 bases of the junction left unmatched. CDR3 nucleotide sequence: TGTGCCAGCAGCCAGGGACTAGCGGGGGGGGCATCCTACAATGAGCAGTTCTTC. It yields the protein CASSQGLAGGASYNEQFF.

This rearrangement joins TRBV29-1 to TRBJ2-1; 8 bases are a match to TRBD2. The germline V gene encodes CDR1 SQVTM and CDR2 ANQGSEA. CDR3 size: 16 residues. The junction had 10 bases not matched to a gene; V was cut back by 3 bases and J by 3 bases. The CDR3 sequence: CSVDSLTSGNYNEQFF. CDR3 nucleotide sequence: TGCAGCGTTGATTCCCTAACTAGCGGTAACTACAATGAGCAGTTCTTC.

V and J are TRBV5-6 and TRBJ2-5, with 11 positions matching TRBD2. The CDR3 consists of 14 residues. From germline, CDR1 is SGHDT and CDR2 YYEEEE. Losses at the gene ends were 4 bases for V and 5 bases for J; bases not matched to a gene: 4. CDR3 DNA: TGTGCCAGCAGCATAGCGGGGGGGCCGGAGACCCAGTACTTC. Translating it yields CASSIAGGPETQYF.

The chain combines TRBV3-1 (or the pseudogene TRBV3-2) with TRBJ1-6; D is unresolved. The CDR3 is 15 residues long. Germline CDR1 is LGHDT and CDR2 is YNNKEL (reference sequence). V shed 1 base and J shed 10 bases, with 14 bases lying between them. The CDR3 reads CASSQGARLSSPLHF. The CDR3 DNA follows: TGTGCCAGCAGCCAAGGTGCGAGGCTGTCATCACCCCTCCACTTT.

This chain joins TRBV3-1 (or the pseudogene TRBV3-2) and TRBJ1-5; TRBD1 aligns across 7 bases. V lost 0 bases and J lost 2; bases outside the gene matches: 4. CDR1 is LGHDT and CDR2 is YNNKEL in the germline V gene (reference sequence). The CDR3 has 16 residues. CDR3 bases: TGTGCCAGCAGCCAAGAACAGGGGATGGGCAATCAGCCCCAGCATTTT. Protein sequence: CASSQEQGMGNQPQHF.

The rearrangement joins TRBV15 to TRBJ2-5, with D tentatively TRBD2 (6 bases). V lost 5 bases, J lost 4 bases, and 14 bases lay in between. CDR1 is LNHNV, CDR2 YYDKDF, per germline (reference sequence). This CDR3 is built from 14 residues. In DNA, the CDR3 is TGTGCCACCAGCGGAGGGTACGGCGGAGAGACCCAGTACTTC. This sequence encodes CATSGGYGGETQYF.

This chain uses TRBV6-5 with TRBJ1-5; 7 bases are a match to TRBD1. The junction had 2 bases not matched to a gene; V was cut back by 0 bases and J by 6 bases. The CDR3 covers 14 residues. Per germline, CDR1 MNHEY and CDR2 SVGAGI. The CDR3 region has the DNA TGTGCCAGCAGTTACTCGCAGGGGGTTCAGCCCCAGCATTTT. Its translation: CASSYSQGVQPQHF.

This clone was seen only once. This chain links TRBV27 with TRBJ1-1; 10 nucleotides match TRBD1. CDR3 length: 15 residues. CDR1 is MNHEY and CDR2 is SMNVEV in the germline V gene (reference sequence). V gave up 5 bases and J gave up 6 bases; unmatched junction bases: 9. CDR3 DNA sequence: TGTGCCAGCAGTCTAGAGACAGGGGGCAAGTCTGAAGCTTTCTTT. Residues: CASSLETGGKSEAFF.

This clone was observed a handful of times. This chain uses TRBV9 with TRBJ1-2, with no clear D. V lost 3 bases to trimming and J lost 6 bases, with 15 bases between them. Per germline, CDR1 SGDLS and CDR2 YYNGEE. There are 14 residues in the CDR3. CDR3 sequence (DNA): TGTGCCAGCAGCGGTGGAGGGAACTCTGATGGCTACACCTTC. Translated, it gives CASSGGGNSDGYTF.